What follows describes a single T cell receptor beta chain. Antigen: not known. Germline trimming cut 5 bases from V and 0 bases from J; bases unmatched to any gene: 5. Germline V gene lookup returns CDR1 SGHAT and CDR2 FQDESV (reference sequence). This CDR3 spans 16 amino acids. The protocol was immunoSEQ multiplex PCR, while the TCRdb copy is restricted to in-frame clones and leaves out a portion. Of 90,000 or so clones listed, roughly 80% were seen once; the top ten hold around 0.83%. The sample comes from a study of graft-versus-host responses after intestinal transplantation. Study background: Isolated intestinal, liver-intestinal, or multivisceral transplants were what recipients had.

This specimen was unstimulated CD4+ T cells sorted from spleen or lymph node cells, taken before intestinal transplant. The receptor comes from a human donor who received an intestinal transplant. The V and J genes are TRBV11-1 and TRBJ2-7; 12 bases align to TRBD2. CDR3 bases: TGTGCCAGCAGCCGTGGGACTAGCGGGTTCTCCTACGAGCAGTACTTC. Protein sequence: CASSRGTSGFSYEQYF.